Described below is a single TCR beta chain sequence and its context. Its antigen is still unknown. This CDR3 has 19 amino acids. Germline V gene lookup returns CDR1 SGHRS and CDR2 YFSETQ. The V and J ends lost 5 bases and 7 bases, in that order; junction bases with no gene match: 25. The data derive from a study of B cell selection in AIRE deficiency. Findings of the study overall: Healthy donors alone shared roughly 32% of a few thousand Treg sequences; patients alone 9% to 9.5%. Shorter CDR3s marked shared Treg sequences, biased toward few non-templated insertions.

Sorted regulatory T cells were CD4-positive, CD25-high and CD127-low or negative. The table came from immunoSEQ multiplex PCR; TCRdb's copy has only in-frame clones and leaves some out. The sample records around 26,000 clones, approximately 92% being singletons. The sequenced material came from CD4+CD25+ Tregs sorted from PBMCs. V and J are TRBV5-1 and TRBJ1-1, with 8 bases lining up with TRBD1. The TCR comes from a human donor in good health. CDR3 residues: CASSRTTGGTYSVSNEAFF. Here the CDR3 DNA reads TGCGCCAGCAGTCGTACTACAGGGGGAACTTACTCTGTATCAAATGAAGCTTTCTTT.